The rows below give T cell receptor beta chains drawn from one sample of a study of cytomegalovirus exposure and HLA in healthy donors. Assay used: immunoSEQ multiplex PCR; TCRdb lists only in-frame clones, some missing. The repertoire holds around 120,000 clones, with approximately 80% as singletons. Sequenced sample: PBMCs. These receptor sequences come from a woman in her forties in good health and CMV-seronegative. The CDR3 runs from the conserved cysteine through the conserved F or W. D genes are given only for firm matches. Size is stated for part of the rows, as once, few or many counts, or as a class when the clone is expanded.

- | TRBJ1-5 | TRBV27 | - | TGTGCCAGCAGTTCTACAGGGTTAGGGGATCAGCCCCAGCATTTT | CASSSTGLGDQPQHF
- | TRBJ1-6 | TRBV5-5 | TRBD1 | TGTGCCAGCAGCTTGGAGTGGACAGGGTCCTCACCCCTCCACTTT | CASSLEWTGSSPLHF
- | TRBJ1-2 | TRBV5-3 | - | TGTGCCAGAAGCTTGCGGCAGGGGAACTATGGCTACACCTTC | CARSLRQGNYGYTF
few | TRBJ1-2 | TRBV28 | TRBD1 | TGTGCCAGCAGCTCCCCCGGACAGGGGCAGGGCTACACCTTC | CASSSPGQGQGYTF
few | TRBJ2-7 | TRBV28 | TRBD1 | TGTGCCAGCAGCCATAGACAGGGGTTCGGGAACGAGCAGTACTTC | CASSHRQGFGNEQYF
- | TRBJ2-1 | TRBV25-1 | - | TGTGCCAGCAGGGGGGACATCCAGGCGCAGTTCTTC | CASRGDIQAQFF
- | TRBJ1-1 | TRBV19 | - | TGTGCCAGTAGTATAGGGATACAGACTGAAGCTTTCTTT | CASSIGIQTEAFF
few | TRBJ2-5 | TRBV6-4 | TRBD2 | TGTGCCAGCAGTGACTCACGGGGAGGGGCGGGGGGGGAGACCCAGTACTTC | CASSDSRGGAGGETQYF
- | TRBJ2-3 | TRBV27 | TRBD2 | TGTGCCAGCAGTTTATACGGGGGGACGCAGTATTTT | CASSLYGGTQYF
- | TRBJ2-5 | TRBV5-1 | - | TGCGCCAGCAACAGGGACCAAGAGACCCAGTACTTC | CASNRDQETQYF
- | TRBJ1-1 | TRBV5-1 | - | TGCGCCAGCAGCTTGGAACCAGGGCGTAAGAACACTGAAGCTTTCTTT | CASSLEPGRKNTEAFF
- | TRBJ1-2 | TRBV7-2 | TRBD1 | TGTGCCAGCAGCTTAGATGGGCGGTGGACAGGGGCCTTCTATGGCTACACCTTC | CASSLDGRWTGAFYGYTF
- | TRBJ1-2 | TRBV7-9 | TRBD1 | TGTGCCAGCAGCCCGAACACAGGGGGCGTTTCTACCTTC | CASSPNTGGVSTF
once | TRBJ2-1 | TRBV19 | - | TGTGCCAGTAGTAGGGTCCTTCTCGCGGGGAGCTCCTACAATGAGCAGTTCTTC | CASSRVLLAGSSYNEQFF
- | TRBJ2-3 | TRBV7-9 | TRBD2 | TGTTCCAGCAGCTCCAGTGTTCGGGGGGGTAAGATGGATACGCAGTATTTT | CSSSSSVRGGKMDTQYF
- | TRBJ2-7 | TRBV9 | TRBD1 | TGTGCCAGCAGCGTAGGGCCAGGGGGCGAGGTCGAGCAGTACTTC | CASSVGPGGEVEQYF
- | TRBJ2-7 | TRBV6-5 | - | TGTGCCAGCAGTCAGGGTCCCGAGCAGTACTTC | CASSQGPEQYF
- | TRBJ2-2 | TRBV5-1 | TRBD2 | TGCGCCAGCAGCTTGAAGCTAGCGGGAGACGGGGAGCTGTTTTTT | CASSLKLAGDGELFF
- | TRBJ2-3 | TRBV7-8 | - | TGTGCCAGCAGCTTGAGGCCCGCCGGGACAGATACGCAGTATTTT | CASSLRPAGTDTQYF
- | TRBJ2-5 | TRBV5-8 | - | TGTGCCAGCAGCCCGCAGGAGACCCAGTACTTC | CASSPQETQYF
- | TRBJ1-4 | TRBV19 | - | TGTGCCTCACTAAATGGAGGAGCAACTAATGAAAAACTGTTTTTT | CASLNGGATNEKLFF
- | TRBJ2-3 | TRBV7-2 | TRBD2 | TGTGCCAGCAGCTTAAGGTGGGAGGGCCTTAGTACGCAGTATTTT | CASSLRWEGLSTQYF
once | TRBJ1-1 | TRBV28 | TRBD1 | TGTGCCAGCAGTAAAGACAGGGGCGACACTGAAGCTTTCTTT | CASSKDRGDTEAFF
- | TRBJ2-7 | TRBV28 | - | TGTGCCAGCAGCCCTGCCCCGGGATCCTCCTACGAGCAGTACTTC | CASSPAPGSSYEQYF
- | TRBJ2-3 | TRBV2 | TRBD2 | TGTGCCAGCAGTCACCCCGCTAGCGGGGGGAACAGAGATACGCAGTATTTT | CASSHPASGGNRDTQYF
- | TRBJ2-7 | TRBV27 | - | TGTGCCAGCAGTAAACAGGGCGTCATAAGCGAGCAGTACTTC | CASSKQGVISEQYF
- | TRBJ2-3 | TRBV28 | - | TGTGCCAGCAGTCAGTCTCGGGCAGGGACAGATACGCAGTATTTT | CASSQSRAGTDTQYF
- | TRBJ2-2 | TRBV19 | TRBD2 | TGTGCCAGTAGTATCTCCGGGGGGTCGGACACCGGGGAGCTGTTTTTT | CASSISGGSDTGELFF
- | TRBJ2-7 | TRBV10-3 | - | TGTGCCATCAGTGAACAGGAAATGGACTACGAGCAGTACTTC | CAISEQEMDYEQYF
- | TRBJ2-7 | TRBV18 | TRBD2 | TGTGCCAGCTCACCGGCTAGCGGAGTATACGAGCAGTACTTC | CASSPASGVYEQYF
- | TRBJ2-1 | TRBV29-1 | - | TGCAGCGCATCCCCCCCTAGCAATGAGCAGTTCTTC | CSASPPSNEQFF
- | TRBJ2-5 | TRBV29-1 | - | TGCAGCGGCCGGGACATTGGGACCCAGTACTTC | CSGRDIGTQYF
few | TRBJ1-5 | TRBV18 | TRBD1 | TGTGCCAGCTCAGCACAGGGGACAGGGCCTCAGCCCCAGCATTTT | CASSAQGTGPQPQHF
- | TRBJ1-2 | TRBV28 | - | TGTGCCAGCAGTACCCCACAGGGAGCGGTTGGCTACACCTTC | CASSTPQGAVGYTF
- | TRBJ1-6 | TRBV9 | TRBD1 | TGTGCCAGCAGCGCCTCCCCCGGGACAGGCTATAATTCACCCCTCCACTTT | CASSASPGTGYNSPLHF
- | TRBJ1-2 | TRBV27 | TRBD1 | TGTGCCAGCAGTTTATCGGGGGACAGGGGCTATGGCTACACCTTC | CASSLSGDRGYGYTF
once | TRBJ1-5 | TRBV7-8 | - | TGTGCCAGCAGCTTAGTGGCAGGGTTTAGTATTCAGCCCCAGCATTTT | CASSLVAGFSIQPQHF
- | TRBJ2-7 | TRBV7-9 | TRBD2 | TGTTCCAGCAGCTTAATTATCGGGGGGGCCGAGCAGTACTTC | CSSSLIIGGAEQYF
few | TRBJ1-2 | TRBV4-2 | - | TGTGCCAGCAGCCAAGGGGAGGGCCTAGGCTATGGCTACACCTTC | CASSQGEGLGYGYTF
once | TRBJ2-3 | TRBV7-3 | - | TGTGCCAGCAGCTTCCGCGGATCCCTCGACTCTAGCACAGATACGCAGTATTTT | CASSFRGSLDSSTDTQYF
- | TRBJ1-1 | TRBV5-1 | TRBD1 | TGCGCCAGCAGCTCGGGACAGCCGAACACTGAAGCTTTCTTT | CASSSGQPNTEAFF
- | TRBJ2-5 | TRBV27 | TRBD1 | TGTGCCAGCCGAAAGGCACAGGGGGCGTTGGAGACCCAGTACTTC | CASRKAQGALETQYF
- | TRBJ2-1 | TRBV2 | - | TGTGCCAGCAGTGCGGAGGCGGATCTAGGCAATGAGCAGTTCTTC | CASSAEADLGNEQFF
- | TRBJ2-3 | TRBV30 | TRBD2 | TGTGCCTGGAGTTTCCAAAGGACTAGCGGGGGGGCCGGTGGAGATACGCAGTATTTT | CAWSFQRTSGGAGGDTQYF
few | TRBJ1-2 | TRBV10-1 | TRBD1 | TGCGCCAGCAGGACAGGGGGCAACTTCGACTATGGCTACACCTTC | CASRTGGNFDYGYTF
- | TRBJ2-3 | TRBV11-2 | TRBD2 | TGTGCCAGCAGCTTAGTAGCGGGGGGGCGGACAGATACGCAGTATTTT | CASSLVAGGRTDTQYF
- | TRBJ2-1 | TRBV27 | - | TGTGCCAGCAGTTTGATTCAGGGGAGCGATGAGCAGTTCTTC | CASSLIQGSDEQFF
- | TRBJ2-5 | TRBV18 | - | TGTGCCAGCTCACCATCGGAGAAAGAGACCCAGTACTTC | CASSPSEKETQYF
once | TRBJ1-2 | TRBV19 | TRBD1 | TGTGCCAGTAGTGCACCCGGGACAGGGGTATTTACTAACTATGGCTACACCTTC | CASSAPGTGVFTNYGYTF
- | TRBJ1-3 | TRBV5-1 | - | TGCGCCAGCAGCCAAACACTCTCAGGGGACTCTGGAAACACCATATATTTT | CASSQTLSGDSGNTIYF
- | TRBJ2-1 | TRBV9 | - | TGTGCCAGCAGCGTAGCGGGATACAATGAGCAGTTCTTC | CASSVAGYNEQFF
once | TRBJ2-7 | TRBV7-2 | - | TGTGCCAGCAGGCCCCTCCGGGGCTCCTACGAGCAGTACTTC | CASRPLRGSYEQYF
- | TRBJ2-2 | TRBV2 | TRBD2 | TGTGCCAGCAGCTTAGCGGGGGGATTCACCGGGGAGCTGTTTTTT | CASSLAGGFTGELFF